The rows below give T cell receptor beta chains drawn from one sample of a study of T cells in Graves' hyperthyroidism and ophthalmopathy. TCRdb reprocessed the multiplex PCR reads via MiXCR and lists one record per CDR3 protein. The table lists almost 500,000 distinct CDR3 sequences, roughly 23% of them singletons. Sequences were obtained from blood. The receptors derive from a woman in her sixties or seventies with Graves' ophthalmopathy. Both conserved end residues are part of each CDR3. The D gene is left open where the match is weak. Rows give clone size only sometimes, using once, few, many, or a class for an expanded clone.

d_call j_call clone_size v_call cdr3_nt cdr3_aa
. TRBJ2-7 many TRBV6-1 TGTGCCAGCAGCAGGGGACACCGGACCTCCTACGAGCAGTACTTC CASSRGHRTSYEQYF
. TRBJ2-2 . TRBV19 TGTGCCAGTAGGGGGGACGGGAACACCGGGGAGCTGTTTTTT CASRGDGNTGELFF
. TRBJ1-1 . TRBV5-1 TGCGCCAGCAGCTTGGAAGAGGGGTGGACTGAAGCTTTCTTT CASSLEEGWTEAFF
. TRBJ1-6 . TRBV9 TGTGCCAGCAGCGTAGTGGGGAAGGATGATTCACCCCTCCACTTT CASSVVGKDDSPLHF
TRBD2 TRBJ2-3 . TRBV5-5 TGTGCCAGCAGGTTGCGGGAGACCACTAGCACAGATACGCAGTATTTT CASRLRETTSTDTQYF
TRBD2 TRBJ2-5 many TRBV2 TGTGCCAGCAGTGACCTAGCGGGCCTTCAAGAGACCCAGTACTTC CASSDLAGLQETQYF
. TRBJ2-3 few TRBV27 TGTGCCAGCAGTTTATACAGGAGAACTAGCACAGATACGCAGTATTTT CASSLYRRTSTDTQYF
TRBD2 TRBJ2-1 many TRBV6-2/TRBV6-3 TGTGCCAGCAGTAACGGACTAGCGGGAGTCGGGAGGAATGAGCAGTTCTTC CASSNGLAGVGRNEQFF
. TRBJ2-6 . TRBV18 TGTGCCAGCTCACCAAACCAGGCCTCTGGGGCCAACGTCCTGACTTTC CASSPNQASGANVLTF
TRBD1 TRBJ1-2 . TRBV5-1 TGCGCCAGCAGCCGTGCAGGGGGCAACTATGGCTACACCTTC CASSRAGGNYGYTF
TRBD1 TRBJ1-3 few TRBV7-8 TGTGCCAGCAGCTTATCGACAGGGCTAGGAAACACCATATATTTT CASSLSTGLGNTIYF
TRBD2 TRBJ2-1 many TRBV3-1 TGTGCCAGCAGCCAAAGGAGGGGACTAGCGGATCACAATGAGCAGTTCTTC CASSQRRGLADHNEQFF
. TRBJ2-7 few TRBV27 TGTGCCAGCAGTTCAGGGCTCGAGCAGTACTTC CASSSGLEQYF
. TRBJ2-7 many TRBV28 TGTGCCAGCAGTTTATACAGGTCGTCTGGGTACGAGCAGTACTTC CASSLYRSSGYEQYF